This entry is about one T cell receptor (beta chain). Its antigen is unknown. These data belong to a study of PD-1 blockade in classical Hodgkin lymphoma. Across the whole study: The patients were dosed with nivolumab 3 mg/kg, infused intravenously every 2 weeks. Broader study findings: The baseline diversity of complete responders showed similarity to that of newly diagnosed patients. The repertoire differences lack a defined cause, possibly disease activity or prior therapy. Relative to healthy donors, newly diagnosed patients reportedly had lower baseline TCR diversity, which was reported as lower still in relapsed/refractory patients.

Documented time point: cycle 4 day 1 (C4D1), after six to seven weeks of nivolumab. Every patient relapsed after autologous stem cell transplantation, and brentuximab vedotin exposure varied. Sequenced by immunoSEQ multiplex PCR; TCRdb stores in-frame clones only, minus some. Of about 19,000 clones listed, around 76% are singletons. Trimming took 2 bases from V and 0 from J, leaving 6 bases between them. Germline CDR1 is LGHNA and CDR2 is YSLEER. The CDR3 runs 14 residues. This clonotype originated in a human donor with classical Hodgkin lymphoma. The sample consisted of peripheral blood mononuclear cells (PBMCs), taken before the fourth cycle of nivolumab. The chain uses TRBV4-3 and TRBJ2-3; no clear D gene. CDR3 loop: CASSQRASTDTQYF. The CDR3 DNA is TGCGCCAGCAGCCAAAGGGCCAGCACAGATACGCAGTATTTT.